Below are 21 T cell receptor beta chains sequenced from a single sample in a study of cytomegalovirus exposure and HLA in healthy donors. It was with 60 Vbeta and 13 Jbeta primers that the PCR ran. Method: immunoSEQ multiplex PCR; TCRdb's copy keeps in-frame clones and lacks some. The data hold 90,000 to 140,000 clones, with 80% observed a single time. Specimen: PBMCs. Receptors originate from a man aged 25-45 years in good health and CMV-seropositive.

This clone turned up a few times. The chain links TRBV7-3 to TRBJ2-6, with D hard to call. The CDR3 loop spans 15 amino acids. Germline V lookup: CDR1 SGHTA, CDR2 FQGTGA. V lost 5 bases, J lost 0 bases, and 8 bases lay in between. The CDR3 bases are TGTGCCAGCAGCCGAGAGAGCTCTGGGGCCAACGTCCTGACTTTC. Translation: CASSRESSGANVLTF.

V and J are TRBV30 and TRBJ1-4; D uncertain. V gave up 2 bases and J gave up 0 bases, with 13 bases separating them. The CDR3 runs to 16 residues. The germline CDR1 and CDR2 sequences are GTSNPN and SVGIG (reference sequence). In nucleotides, the CDR3 is TGTGCCTGGAGTCTCATAACCCTAGCAACTAATGAAAAACTGTTTTTT. It specifies CAWSLITLATNEKLFF.

V and J are TRBV30 and TRBJ2-3, with 7 bases matching TRBD2. CDR1 is GTSNPN, CDR2 SVGIG, per germline (reference sequence). V lost 0 bases to trimming and J lost 9 bases; unmatched junction nucleotides: 9. CDR3 length equals 14 residues. CDR3 amino acids: CAWSVRAGVGTQYF. The DNA for the CDR3 is TGTGCCTGGAGTGTACGGGCGGGGGTCGGGACGCAGTATTTT. The variable domain in full, with the rest retrieved from reference TRBV30 and TRBJ2-3, is SQTIHQWPATLVQPVGSPLSLECTVEGTSNPNLYWYRQAAGRGLQLLFYSVGIGQISSEVPQNLSASRPQDRQFILSSKKLLLSDSGFYLCAWSVRAGVGTQYFGPGTRLTVL.

V and J are TRBV2 and TRBJ1-4; no definite D call. V lost 2 bases and J 4 bases, leaving 8 bases between the germline ends. Germline V gene sequence: CDR1 SNHLY, CDR2 FYNNEI. There are 14 residues in the CDR3. The CDR3 spells CASSEQFFNEKLFF. The CDR3 DNA reads TGTGCCAGCAGTGAACAGTTCTTTAATGAAAAACTGTTTTTT.

Within the sample, this clone is medium-sized. The chain joins TRBV19 to TRBJ1-4; D not resolved. V was trimmed by 7 bases and J by 2 bases, leaving 17 bases between them. CDR3 length equals 16 residues. CDR1 is LNHDA, CDR2 SQIVND, per germline (reference sequence). The CDR3 region is CASMVGRRLTNEKLFF. CDR3 nucleotides: TGTGCCAGTATGGTCGGCAGGCGCTTGACTAATGAAAAACTGTTTTTT.

This clone was found a few times. The rearrangement joins TRBV4-1 to TRBJ2-5; 9 bases fit TRBD1. The assigned J gene may be wrong: the sequence end matches TRBJ2-7 better. Per the germline V gene, CDR1 is MGHRA and CDR2 is YSYEKL. The CDR3 totals 17 residues. In DNA form, the CDR3 reads TGCGCCAGCAGCCCACTATACAGGGGGCATCAGGCCTACGAGCAGTACTTC. Its translation: CASSPLYRGHQAYEQYF.

This sequence joins TRBV18 and TRBJ2-3; perhaps TRBD2 as D (5 bases). The CDR3 totals 15 residues. Germline V gives CDR1 KGHSH, CDR2 LQKENI. The ends were cut back, 3 bases at V and 2 bases at J, with 12 bases in the middle. CDR3 nucleotides: TGTGCCAGCTCACCCGGGGTTAGTTTCACAGATACGCAGTATTTT. Translating gives CASSPGVSFTDTQYF.

This clone was detected a few times. The chain combines TRBV28 with TRBJ2-3, with 7 bases that match TRBD2. This CDR3 region has 13 residues. Looked up from germline, CDR1 is MDHEN and CDR2 is SYDVKM. The V segment lost 6 bases and the J segment 4 bases; nucleotides outside the gene matches: 4. CDR3 amino acids: CASSTLAPDTQYF. CDR3 coding DNA: TGTGCCAGCAGCACACTAGCGCCAGATACGCAGTATTTT.

This chain joins TRBV12-5 and TRBJ1-1, with 7 bases matching TRBD1. The CDR3 totals 14 residues. J was trimmed by 0 bases and V by 6 bases; bases with no gene match: 4. Looked up from germline, CDR1 is LGHNT and CDR2 is FRNRAP. The CDR3 DNA follows: TGTGCTAGTGGCCCGGGACAGCTGAACACTGAAGCTTTCTTT. Translating it yields CASGPGQLNTEAFF.

The chain employs TRBV5-1 and TRBJ2-2, with 7 bases identical to TRBD1. Germline V lookup: CDR1 SGHRS, CDR2 YFSETQ. Germline trimming cut 4 bases from V and 3 bases from J; bases unmatched to any gene: 9. CDR3 size: 16 residues. Here the CDR3 DNA reads TGCGCCAGCAGCCCTGGGGACAGCTATCACACCGGGGAGCTGTTTTTT. As protein: CASSPGDSYHTGELFF.

V is TRBV4-2 and J is TRBJ2-6; D not resolved. The V end lost 0 bases, the J end lost 4 bases, and 10 bases lay between the germline ends. This CDR3 has 16 amino acids. In germline, CDR1 is LGHNA, CDR2 YNFKEQ. The chain's CDR3 is CASSQDVVGGANVLTF. CDR3 bases: TGTGCCAGCAGCCAAGATGTTGTCGGGGGGGCCAACGTCCTGACTTTC.

The J gene is TRBJ1-1, the V gene TRBV19; D is ambiguous. The CDR3 runs 17 residues. V gave up 3 bases and J gave up 3 bases, with 20 bases separating them. Germline V lookup: CDR1 LNHDA, CDR2 SQIVND (reference sequence). CDR3 nucleotides: TGTGCCAGTAGTATTTATCGTGGTGGTCTGGCGGACACTGAAGCTTTCTTT. Its translation: CASSIYRGGLADTEAFF.

The chain links TRBV30 to TRBJ2-1, with D possibly matching TRBD1 (6 bases). The germline V gene encodes CDR1 GTSNPN and CDR2 SVGIG (reference sequence). The length of the CDR3 is 14 residues. Trimming took off 0 bases at V and 8 bases at J, with 14 bases between the two ends. The CDR3 loop is CAWSVGGTWDEQFF. The CDR3 nucleotides read TGTGCCTGGAGTGTAGGGGGAACTTGGGATGAGCAGTTCTTC.

The V call is TRBV19, the J call TRBJ1-1, with TRBD1 identical over 9 bases. The length of the CDR3 is 15 residues. V shed 9 bases and J 5 bases; nucleotides not matched to a gene: 13. CDR1 and CDR2 (germline): LNHDA, SQIVND (reference sequence). The CDR3 DNA reads TGTGCCAGCTCAGGTAGGGGACAGGGTACAACTGAAGCTTTCTTT. It translates to CASSGRGQGTTEAFF.

The sample holds a few counts of this clone. The chain recombines TRBV25-1 with TRBJ2-2, with D hard to call. CDR3 length: 12 amino acids. Germline V gene lookup returns CDR1 MGHDK and CDR2 SYGVNS. V gave up 6 bases and J gave up 5 bases, with 7 bases separating them. The CDR3 loop reads CASRDRTGELFF. The CDR3 DNA follows: TGTGCCAGCAGAGATAGAACCGGGGAGCTGTTTTTT.

The table lists this clone with a count of one. The V gene is TRBV11-3, the J gene TRBJ2-3; D call uncertain. Germline values: CDR1 SGHNT, CDR2 YENEEA. CDR3 length equals 14 residues. Deletions cut 1 base from V and 1 base from J, with 6 bases between. In nucleotides, the CDR3 is TGTGCCAGCAGCTTAGGACGGGGCACAGATACGCAGTATTTT. Translating gives CASSLGRGTDTQYF.

This rearrangement joins TRBV7-4 to TRBJ2-3; D is perhaps TRBD2 (5 bases). Germline values: CDR1 SGHVT, CDR2 SQSDAQ. This CDR3 comprises 16 residues. Trimming took 1 base from V and 0 from J, leaving 11 bases between them. The CDR3: CASSLVRRTSTDTQYF. The CDR3 bases are TGTGCCAGCAGCTTAGTACGGAGGACTAGCACAGATACGCAGTATTTT.

The V and J genes are TRBV19 and TRBJ1-5; 9 nucleotides line up with TRBD1. The CDR3 spans 15 residues. Per germline, CDR1 LNHDA and CDR2 SQIVND (reference sequence). J lost 7 bases, V lost 6 bases, and 10 bases had no gene match. The CDR3: CASRPGQGFRQPQHF. In DNA form, the CDR3 reads TGTGCCAGTAGACCGGGACAGGGTTTCCGCCAGCCCCAGCATTTT. Drawing the rest from reference TRBV19 and TRBJ1-5, the complete variable domain is DGGITQSPKYLFRKEGQNVTLSCEQNLNHDAMYWYRQDPGQGLRLIYYSQIVNDFQKGDIAEGYSVSREKKESFPLTVTSAQKNPTAFYLCASRPGQGFRQPQHFGDGTRLSIL.

V gene TRBV27 combines with J gene TRBJ1-1, with 9 nucleotides matching TRBD1. The CDR3 loop spans 15 amino acids. Per germline, CDR1 MNHEY and CDR2 SMNVEV (reference sequence). V lost 7 bases and J lost 4; bases outside the gene matches: 10. DNA of the CDR3: TGTGCCAGCACCTCTCTTCGACAGGGGGGCACTGAAGCTTTCTTT. Its protein product is CASTSLRQGGTEAFF.

This clone was counted a few times. CDR3 sequence: CASSDGQGAGGYTF. The CDR3 DNA follows: TGTGCCAGCAGTGACGGACAGGGGGCAGGGGGCTACACCTTC. The gene calls are TRBV6-1 and TRBJ1-2, with TRBD1 identical over 11 bases. Germline loops: CDR1 MNHNS, CDR2 SASEGT. Trimming cost V 3 bases and J 8 bases; bases outside gene matches: 5. The CDR3 length is 14 residues.

This chain connects TRBV6-5 to TRBJ2-1; 7 nucleotides align to TRBD1. V was pared by 2 bases and J by 6 bases, with 7 bases of the junction left unmatched. The CDR3 runs to 15 residues. Germline CDR1 MNHEY, CDR2 SVGAGI. In nucleotides, the CDR3 is TGTGCCAGCAGTTACGAGGGGGCGGTCCCCAATGAGCAGTTCTTC. Translation: CASSYEGAVPNEQFF.